A selection of T cell receptor beta chains follows, all from one sample in a study of T cells in Graves' hyperthyroidism and ophthalmopathy. TCRdb analysed the multiplex PCR reads with MiXCR anew, one entry per CDR3 protein. The sample shows 550,000 to 800,000 distinct CDR3 sequences, around 17% of them seen only once. Input material: blood. The receptors come from a man younger than 35 with Graves' hyperthyroidism. Each CDR3 is given with its conserved first and last residue. The D gene is left open where the match is weak. Expanded clones get a size class; other rows say once, few or many, or leave the size out.

>few|TRBD2|13|TRBV30|TRBJ2-3
CAWASGSSDTQYF
TGTGCCTGGGCTAGCGGGAGTTCAGATACGCAGTATTTT
>many|NA|16|TRBV27|TRBJ2-7
CASSPSGGERSYEQYF
TGTGCCAGCAGTCCGTCAGGCGGGGAACGCTCCTACGAGCAGTACTTC
>few|TRBD2|18|TRBV5-6|TRBJ2-1
CASSSGLAGALIYNEQFF
TGTGCCAGCAGCTCGGGACTAGCGGGAGCGTTGATCTACAATGAGCAGTTCTTC
>NA|TRBD1|14|TRBV9|TRBJ2-5
CASSVHRGQETQYF
TGTGCCAGCAGCGTCCACAGGGGACAAGAGACCCAGTACTTC
>many|NA|12|TRBV30|TRBJ1-2
CAGPRGNYGYTF
TGTGCCGGACCTAGGGGGAACTATGGCTACACCTTC
>NA|NA|14|TRBV10-3|TRBJ2-3
CAISVKLSTDTQYF
TGTGCCATCAGTGTTAAACTGAGCACAGATACGCAGTATTTT
>many|NA|15|TRBV7-3|TRBJ1-5
CASNKLAYSNQPQHF
TGTGCCAGCAACAAACTCGCGTATAGCAATCAGCCCCAGCATTTT
>few|TRBD1|13|TRBV5-1|TRBJ2-5
CASSWTGGETQYF
TGCGCCAGCAGCTGGACAGGGGGGGAGACCCAGTACTTC
>few|NA|16|TRBV28|TRBJ1-5
CASSLGQFDSNQPQHF
TGTGCCAGCAGTTTAGGACAGTTCGATAGCAATCAGCCCCAGCATTTT
>NA|NA|18|TRBV10-2|TRBJ2-3
CASSESGIAAGPPDTQYF
TGCGCCAGCAGTGAGTCGGGAATAGCGGCAGGGCCCCCAGATACGCAGTATTTT
>few|TRBD1|20|TRBV7-9|TRBJ2-1
CASSLLAMEASPHRGLGQFF
TGTGCCAGCAGCTTACTGGCTATGGAGGCTTCACCTCACAGGGGGCTAGGGCAGTTCTTC
>once|TRBD1|19|TRBV20-1|TRBJ2-6
CSARGAEGTGGSGANVLTF
TGCAGTGCTAGGGGAGCGGAGGGGACAGGGGGCTCTGGGGCCAACGTCCTGACTTTC
>few|NA|15|TRBV12-5|TRBJ2-7
CASGLVHRGQNEQYF
TGTGCTAGTGGTTTGGTACATCGGGGGCAAAACGAGCAGTACTTC
>NA|TRBD2|17|TRBV4-2|TRBJ2-1
CASSQDRAGGIYNEQFF
TGTGCCAGCAGCCAAGATCGGGCGGGGGGGATTTACAATGAGCAGTTCTTC
>few|NA|14|TRBV10-3|TRBJ1-2
CAISDPYLIYGYTF
TGTGCCATCAGTGACCCGTACCTGATCTATGGCTACACCTTC
>NA|NA|15|TRBV11-3|TRBJ1-4
CASSRTSGFNEKLFF
TGTGCCAGCAGCCGGACGTCAGGGTTTAATGAAAAACTGTTTTTT
>few|NA|13|TRBV6-1|TRBJ2-6
CASSGPGANVLTF
TGTGCCAGCAGTGGGCCTGGGGCCAACGTCCTGACTTTC
>NA|TRBD2|15|TRBV15|TRBJ2-7
CATSQTSGRANEQYF
TGTGCCACCAGCCAGACTAGCGGGAGGGCCAACGAGCAGTACTTC
>many|TRBD2|15|TRBV6-2/TRBV6-3|TRBJ2-7
CASSPTGSGIYEQYF
TGTGCCAGCAGCCCCACGGGTAGCGGGATCTACGAGCAGTACTTC
>NA|NA|11|TRBV29-1|TRBJ2-3
CSVVQSDTQYF
TGCAGCGTTGTTCAGTCAGATACGCAGTATTTT
>NA|NA|13|TRBV9|TRBJ2-2
CASSGRFTGELFF
TGTGCCAGCAGCGGTCGGTTCACCGGGGAGCTGTTTTTT
>NA|TRBD1|17|TRBV28|TRBJ1-5
CASSLSGDRGSNQPQHF
TGTGCCAGCAGTTTATCGGGGGACAGGGGTAGTAATCAGCCCCAGCATTTT
>many|NA|11|TRBV28|TRBJ2-7
CASSLANEQYF
TGTGCCAGCAGTTTGGCGAACGAGCAGTACTTC
>few|TRBD1|17|TRBV20-1|TRBJ2-7
CSARGLKKGGFFYEQYF
TGCAGTGCTAGAGGCCTAAAAAAAGGGGGCTTTTTCTACGAGCAGTACTTC
>few|NA|13|TRBV24-1|TRBJ2-2
CATSDERTGELFF
TGTGCCACCAGTGATGAGCGGACCGGGGAGCTGTTTTTT
>many|TRBD1|16|TRBV18|TRBJ1-5
CASSRGQGAINQPQHF
TGTGCCAGCTCACGGGGACAGGGGGCAATTAACCAGCCCCAGCATTTT
>NA|NA|12|TRBV18|TRBJ1-1
CASSPSERRAFF
TGTGCCAGCTCACCTTCCGAGAGGAGGGCTTTCTTT
>NA|NA|12|TRBV25-1|TRBJ1-1
CASQGGYTEAFF
TGTGCCAGCCAAGGGGGGTACACTGAAGCTTTCTTT
>NA|NA|15|TRBV18|TRBJ1-1
CASSPPVTRPTEAFF
TGTGCCAGCTCACCACCAGTGACAAGGCCCACTGAAGCTTTCTTT
>many|TRBD2|14|TRBV20-1|TRBJ2-7
CSARGTGGSYEQYF
TGCAGTGCTAGGGGGACTGGCGGGAGTTACGAGCAGTACTTC
>few|NA|16|TRBV27|TRBJ2-2
CASSFRGQTNTGELFF
TGTGCCAGCAGTTTTAGAGGACAGACGAACACCGGGGAGCTGTTTTTT
>NA|NA|14|TRBV19|TRBJ2-2
CASSITGLVGELFF
TGTGCCAGTAGTATAACAGGGTTGGTCGGGGAGCTGTTTTTT
>NA|TRBD1|15|TRBV2|TRBJ2-3
CASSAVTGGRNTQYF
TGTGCCAGCAGTGCCGTGACAGGGGGCCGAAATACGCAGTATTTT
>many|TRBD1|16|TRBV7-9|TRBJ2-7
CASHRIPRGTGPEQYF
TGTGCCAGCCACCGAATTCCCCGCGGGACAGGGCCCGAGCAGTACTTC
>many|NA|16|TRBV19|TRBJ2-7
CASSLQGVGSAYEQYF
TGTGCCAGTAGTTTACAGGGCGTAGGGTCCGCCTACGAGCAGTACTTC
>many|NA|15|TRBV7-2|TRBJ2-3
CASSLVRLEGDTQYF
TGTGCCAGCAGCTTAGTAAGGCTAGAAGGAGATACGCAGTATTTT
>NA|TRBD1|15|TRBV5-5|TRBJ2-7
CASSGGDRVLYEQYF
TGTGCCAGCAGCGGGGGGGACAGGGTCCTCTACGAGCAGTACTTC
>NA|NA|15|TRBV7-9|TRBJ2-5
CASSLGVGEKETQYF
TGTGCCAGCAGCTTAGGGGTGGGAGAGAAAGAGACCCAGTACTTC
>few|TRBD2|14|TRBV28|TRBJ2-3
CACSPLAGSDTQYF
TGTGCCTGCAGTCCGTTAGCGGGATCAGATACGCAGTATTTT
>few|TRBD2|15|TRBV10-3|TRBJ2-5
CAISEGTSGPKAQYF
TGTGCCATCAGTGAGGGGACTAGCGGTCCCAAGGCCCAGTACTTC
>NA|NA|16|TRBV12-5|TRBJ2-1
CASGLVRGVSYNEQFF
TGTGCTAGTGGTTTGGTACGAGGCGTATCCTACAATGAGCAGTTCTTC
>few|TRBD2|13|TRBV2|TRBJ2-7
CASAGGLRDEQYF
TGTGCCAGCGCGGGAGGGCTCCGGGACGAGCAGTACTTC
>many|NA|13|TRBV27|TRBJ2-7
CASSRGGVYEQYF
TGTGCCAGTTCAAGGGGTGGGGTCTACGAGCAGTACTTC
>NA|NA|16|TRBV19|TRBJ1-6
CASGTTLRSYNSPLHF
TGTGCCAGCGGGACAACCCTACGCTCCTATAATTCACCCCTCCACTTT
>few|TRBD2|14|TRBV20-1|TRBJ2-3
CSAGTSGRGDTQYF
TGCAGTGCCGGGACTAGCGGGAGGGGGGATACGCAGTATTTT
>many|NA|14|TRBV7-9|TRBJ2-2
CASSGRINTGELFF
TGTGCCAGCAGCGGACGGATTAACACCGGGGAGCTGTTTTTT
>many|TRBD2|20|TRBV28|TRBJ2-1
CASILATSGQLSMLYNEQFF
TGTGCCAGCATCCTAGCGACTAGCGGGCAGCTCTCGATGTTATACAATGAGCAGTTCTTC
>few|NA|14|TRBV19|TRBJ2-7
CASSADPVGYEQYF
TGTGCCAGTAGTGCGGACCCGGTAGGCTACGAGCAGTACTTC
>few|NA|14|TRBV20-1|TRBJ1-2
CSARARRDVFGYTF
TGCAGTGCTAGAGCGCGCAGGGACGTCTTTGGCTACACCTTC
>few|NA|17|TRBV5-1|TRBJ1-4
CASSRDPIQGTNEKLFF
TGCGCCAGCAGCAGAGACCCGATACAGGGAACTAATGAAAAACTGTTTTTT
>many|TRBD1|14|TRBV7-9|TRBJ2-3
CASSFRPGGDTQYF
TGTGCCAGCAGCTTTCGGCCAGGGGGAGATACGCAGTATTTT
>few|NA|15|TRBV11-2|TRBJ2-1
CASRLNRDAYNEQFF
TGTGCCAGCAGACTGAACCGGGACGCTTACAATGAGCAGTTCTTC
>many|TRBD1|12|TRBV28|TRBJ2-1
CASSSTGDEQFF
TGTGCCAGCAGTTCGACAGGGGATGAGCAGTTCTTC
>NA|NA|15|TRBV5-6|TRBJ1-2
CASSLVGRGNYGYTF
TGTGCCAGCAGCTTGGTGGGGCGCGGTAACTATGGCTACACCTTC
>NA|TRBD2|17|TRBV25-1|TRBJ2-5
CASSEPRAGGTQETQYF
TGTGCCAGCAGTGAACCCCGAGCGGGGGGGACCCAAGAGACCCAGTACTTC
>NA|NA|16|TRBV6-6|TRBJ2-7
CASSYNAGPRHYEQYF
TGTGCCAGCAGTTACAATGCGGGACCTCGTCACTACGAGCAGTACTTC
>NA|NA|17|TRBV25-1|TRBJ2-7
CASSEYGEGRGSYEQYF
TGTGCCAGCAGTGAATATGGCGAGGGCAGGGGTTCTTACGAGCAGTACTTC
>NA|TRBD1|14|TRBV10-3|TRBJ2-1
CAIRGQGSHNEQFF
TGTGCCATCAGGGGACAGGGGAGCCACAATGAGCAGTTCTTC
>many|TRBD2|15|TRBV6-2/TRBV6-3|TRBJ2-7
CASITRLSGRYEQYF
TGTGCCAGCATCACCCGACTCAGCGGGAGATACGAGCAGTACTTC